These T cell receptor beta chains were read from a single sample in a study of CD4 T cells in relation to SARS-CoV-2 and coronaviruses. The repertoire was sequenced with immunoSEQ multiplex PCR; TCRdb's copy has only in-frame clones and lacks some. The sample yields 20,000 to 30,000 clones, 77% seen once. Their cognate antigens are unknown. The sample taken for sequencing was CD4+ T cells from PBMCs, cultured in vitro. These TCRs come from a human donor in good health. CDR3s include the opening cysteine and the closing phenylalanine or tryptophan. Each record gives: D gene, J gene, V gene, clone size, CDR3 protein, CDR3 DNA. A D gene is named only where the DNA matches it firmly. The size field is filled for only some rows; it gives once, few, many or a size class.

D: -
J: TRBJ2-3
V: TRBV18
size: -
CDR3: CASSRLPTDTQYF
DNA: TGTGCCAGCTCACGGCTCCCCACAGATACGCAGTATTTT

D: -
J: TRBJ2-3
V: TRBV7-9
size: -
CDR3: CASSLGSGWTDTQYF
DNA: TGTGCCAGCAGCTTGGGGTCGGGGTGGACAGATACGCAGTATTTT

D: TRBD1
J: TRBJ1-4
V: TRBV5-5
size: -
CDR3: CASSWDRRTTTNEKLFF
DNA: TGTGCCAGCAGCTGGGACAGGCGAACTACAACTAATGAAAAACTGTTTTTT

D: TRBD1
J: TRBJ1-1
V: TRBV29-1
size: -
CDR3: CSVAPGQGALSDTEAFF
DNA: TGCAGCGTTGCACCGGGACAGGGGGCACTTTCGGACACTGAAGCTTTCTTT

D: -
J: TRBJ1-2
V: TRBV14
size: -
CDR3: CASSQGNYGYTF
DNA: TGTGCCAGCAGCCAAGGGAACTATGGCTACACCTTC

D: -
J: TRBJ1-6
V: TRBV13
size: -
CDR3: CASSLEEGTRVYNSPLHF
DNA: TGTGCCAGCAGCTTAGAGGAAGGGACGAGGGTCTATAATTCACCCCTCCACTTT

D: -
J: TRBJ2-7
V: TRBV6-5
size: few
CDR3: CASTNSQGWFEQYF
DNA: TGTGCCAGCACCAACAGCCAGGGATGGTTCGAGCAGTACTTC

D: -
J: TRBJ2-3
V: TRBV6-6
size: few
CDR3: CASTPGQTADTQYF
DNA: TGTGCCAGCACCCCCGGACAAACGGCAGATACGCAGTATTTT

D: TRBD2
J: TRBJ2-3
V: TRBV4-3
size: few
CDR3: CASSQDAGLAGPTDTQYF
DNA: TGCGCCAGCAGCCAAGACGCTGGACTAGCGGGGCCCACAGATACGCAGTATTTT

D: -
J: TRBJ1-4
V: TRBV7-2
size: medium-sized
CDR3: CASSLLGVNEKLFF
DNA: TGTGCCAGCAGCTTACTGGGTGTCAATGAAAAACTGTTTTTT

D: -
J: TRBJ2-7
V: TRBV6-1
size: once
CDR3: CASSEQQVLIEQYF
DNA: TGTGCCAGCAGTGAACAACAGGTGCTAATCGAGCAGTACTTC

D: TRBD2
J: TRBJ2-5
V: TRBV4-1
size: -
CDR3: CASSQGQLAGVWETQYF
DNA: TGCGCCAGCAGCCAAGGTCAACTAGCGGGAGTATGGGAGACCCAGTACTTC

D: -
J: TRBJ2-3
V: TRBV29-1
size: -
CDR3: CSVPGESTDTQYF
DNA: TGCAGCGTTCCAGGGGAAAGCACAGATACGCAGTATTTT

D: TRBD2
J: TRBJ2-3
V: TRBV7-3
size: -
CDR3: CASSLAGSVAGRDTQYF
DNA: TGTGCCAGCAGCCTCGCGGGTTCGGTAGCGGGAAGAGATACGCAGTATTTT

D: -
J: TRBJ2-1
V: TRBV10-2
size: once
CDR3: CASKGLRGTKFF
DNA: TGCGCCAGCAAGGGCTTAAGGGGGACGAAATTCTTC

D: -
J: TRBJ1-4
V: TRBV6-5
size: -
CDR3: CASSYLVNEKLFF
DNA: TGTGCCAGCAGTTACCTAGTAAATGAAAAACTGTTTTTT

D: -
J: TRBJ1-2
V: TRBV27
size: -
CDR3: CASSYRSQNYGYTF
DNA: TGTGCCAGCAGTTACCGATCACAAAACTATGGCTACACCTTC

D: TRBD1
J: TRBJ2-2
V: TRBV4-1
size: few
CDR3: CASSQGRGRSGELFF
DNA: TGCGCCAGCAGCCAAGGCAGGGGGCGATCCGGGGAGCTGTTTTTT

D: -
J: TRBJ1-6
V: TRBV5-6
size: -
CDR3: CASSSIEVRFNSPLHF
DNA: TGTGCCAGCAGCTCCATTGAGGTCAGGTTCAATTCACCCCTCCACTTT

D: -
J: TRBJ2-2
V: TRBV2
size: few
CDR3: CASSEVPGNTGELFF
DNA: TGTGCCAGCAGTGAAGTCCCGGGTAACACCGGGGAGCTGTTTTTT

D: -
J: TRBJ2-5
V: TRBV6-5
size: -
CDR3: CASSSNREETQYF
DNA: TGTGCCAGCAGTTCTAACAGAGAAGAGACCCAGTACTTC

D: TRBD2
J: TRBJ2-5
V: TRBV4-3
size: -
CDR3: CASSQGSGGWETQYF
DNA: TGCGCCAGCAGCCAAGGTAGCGGGGGTTGGGAGACCCAGTACTTC

D: -
J: TRBJ1-1
V: TRBV3-1/TRBV3-2
size: few
CDR3: CASSHRPLRRGGNTEAFF
DNA: TGTGCCAGCAGCCACCGACCCCTGAGGAGGGGAGGTAACACTGAAGCTTTCTTT

D: TRBD1
J: TRBJ1-1
V: TRBV18
size: -
CDR3: CASSLYRGLAEAFF
DNA: TGTGCCAGCTCTCTCTACAGGGGGTTGGCTGAAGCTTTCTTT

D: TRBD2
J: TRBJ2-1
V: TRBV7-2
size: -
CDR3: CASSSEAGVGGGEQFF
DNA: TGTGCCAGCAGCTCCGAAGCGGGAGTGGGGGGTGGTGAGCAGTTCTTC

D: -
J: TRBJ1-2
V: TRBV20-1
size: -
CDR3: CSAREYGYTF
DNA: TGCAGTGCTAGAGAATATGGCTACACCTTC

D: -
J: TRBJ2-3
V: TRBV18
size: -
CDR3: CASSSQGPTDTQYF
DNA: TGTGCCAGCTCATCTCAGGGCCCCACAGATACGCAGTATTTT

D: TRBD1
J: TRBJ1-2
V: TRBV3-1/TRBV3-2
size: -
CDR3: CASSQGGQGINYGYTF
DNA: TGTGCCAGCAGCCAAGGGGGACAGGGGATTAACTATGGCTACACCTTC

D: -
J: TRBJ1-1
V: TRBV14
size: once
CDR3: CASSQGVNTEAFF
DNA: TGTGCCAGCAGCCAAGGGGTCAACACTGAAGCTTTCTTT